This entry lists 6 T cell receptor beta chains sequenced from one sample in a study of blood T cells in healthy people across ages. A second PCR of roughly 7 to 11 cycles used a sample-barcoded 5' primer and a J-beta primer mix. MiXCR was run by TCRdb on the 5' RACE reads, yielding one entry per CDR3 protein. This table holds approximately 800,000 distinct CDR3 sequences, around 34% found once. The sample was blood. The source is a man younger than 35 in good health.

This sequence joins TRBV3-1 and TRBJ1-1; the D gene is possibly TRBD1 (6 bases). Germline V gene lookup returns CDR1 LGHDT and CDR2 YNNKEL (reference sequence). The CDR3 has 16 residues. The V end was cut by 7 bases, the J end by 4 bases, with 22 bases between. Written as DNA, the CDR3 is TGTGCCAGCACCTCAAATTGGGGGGGGCGGAGCACTGAAGCTTTCTTT. The encoded protein is CASTSNWGGRSTEAFF.

This clonotype occurred a few times. V is TRBV7-9 and J is TRBJ2-5; possible D gene TRBD2, 5 bases. V lost 3 bases and J lost 4, with 15 bases in between. Germline V gene data show CDR1 as SEHNR and CDR2 as FQNEAQ (reference sequence). This CDR3 has 15 amino acids. As DNA, the CDR3 is TGTGCCAGCAGCTTGGAACGAAGGGAGCGAGAGACCCAGTACTTC. Its translation is CASSLERRERETQYF.

V usage is TRBV29-1 and J usage is TRBJ1-1; weak D call: TRBD1 (6 bases). This CDR3 region has 12 residues. The V end was cut by 8 bases, the J end by 4 bases, with 14 bases between. Germline loops: CDR1 SQVTM, CDR2 ANQGSEA. CDR3 nucleotide sequence: TGCAGCATTGGGGGGGCAGGCACTGAAGCTTTCTTT. It is translated as CSIGGAGTEAFF.

The V and J genes are TRBV13 and TRBJ2-4; no clear D. This CDR3 has 13 amino acids. The V gene lost 2 bases and the J gene lost 4 bases, with 6 bases spanning the gap. Germline assignment: CDR1 PRHDT and CDR2 FYEKMQ (reference sequence). Here the CDR3 reads CASSLHSKNIQYF. Written as DNA, the CDR3 is TGTGCCAGCAGCTTACACAGTAAAAACATTCAGTACTTC.

V and J are TRBV7-8 and TRBJ2-1, with 11 bases lining up with TRBD1. CDR1 and CDR2 from the germline V gene are SGHVS and FQNEAQ. With V trimmed by 5 bases and J by 10 bases, 10 bases remained unmatched. The CDR3 spans 15 residues. The CDR3 sequence: CASSRDRGAIYEQFF. The CDR3 DNA reads as TGTGCCAGCAGCAGGGACAGGGGGGCGATCTACGAGCAGTTCTTC.

A single count supports this clonotype. The genes are TRBV14 and TRBJ2-1; D perhaps matches TRBD1 (6 bases). Trimming removed 4 bases at V and 9 bases at J, with 13 bases between. The germline V gene encodes CDR1 SGHDN and CDR2 FVKESK. The CDR3 spans 13 residues. The CDR3 spells CASSPGQMSEQFF. As DNA, the CDR3 is TGTGCCAGCAGCCCGGGACAAATGAGTGAGCAGTTCTTC.